Listed here are 27 T cell receptor beta chains from one sample, sequenced in a study of T cells in Graves' hyperthyroidism and ophthalmopathy (dated by TCRdb to between 2019 and 2020). The library relied on multiplex PCR. Sequenced using an Illumina HiSeq 2000. The TCR beta CDR3 regions were amplified from RNA transcripts. For the first round of RT-PCR on the TCR CDR3, the HTBI primer set was used together with the Qiagen OneStep RT-PCR kit. The public reads were reanalyzed by TCRdb: fastp trimming at Q25, MiXCR alignment, in-frame beta chains only. Each record represents a unique CDR3 protein, reported with the most common genes and DNA among its rows. This sample is represented by around 300,000 distinct CDR3 sequences; 20% to 25% of them were singletons. Jointly, the top ten make up under 65% of the sample. Input material: blood. Every receptor here comes from a man in his thirties or forties with Graves' ophthalmopathy.

With respect to this clonotype: The junction shows a germline mismatch at one end, possibly a read error. The chain couples TRBV3-1 to TRBJ1-2; unclear D gene. This CDR3 has 13 residues. CDR1 is LGHDT and CDR2 is YNNKEL in the germline V gene (reference sequence). CDR3 coding DNA: TGTGCGAGCAGCCAAGCTGGGGTCGATGGCTACACCTTC. Translating gives CASSQAGVDGYTF. The variable domain in full, with the rest retrieved from reference TRBV3-1 and TRBJ1-2, is DTAVSQTPKYLVTQMGNDKSIKCEQNLGHDTMYWYKQDSKKFLKIMFSYNNKELIINETVPNRFSPKSPDKAHLNLHINSLELGDSAVYFCASSQAGVDGYTFGSGTRLTVV.

This clonotype was observed a few times. V usage is TRBV11-2 and J usage is TRBJ2-2; 9 positions match TRBD2. V shed 4 bases, J shed 5 bases, and the junction held 14 bases outside the gene matches. The CDR3 has 18 residues. Per the germline V gene, CDR1 is SGHAT and CDR2 is FQNNGV. Here the CDR3 reads CASSSIPLTLAGTGELFF. In DNA, the CDR3 is TGTGCCAGCAGCTCCATACCCCTTACTCTAGCGGGAACCGGGGAGCTGTTTTTT.

This chain joins TRBV18 and TRBJ2-3; perhaps TRBD2 as D (6 bases). Looked up from germline, CDR1 is KGHSH and CDR2 is LQKENI. Trimming cost V 2 bases and J 0 bases, with 12 bases left between them. CDR3 length equals 16 residues. The CDR3 coding sequence is TGTGCCAGCTCACCAATTGGCGGGAAAAGCACAGATACGCAGTATTTT. It specifies CASSPIGGKSTDTQYF.

This chain uses TRBV6-2 or TRBV6-3 with TRBJ1-3; D not resolved. The germline V gene has CDR1 MNHEY and CDR2 SVGEGT. This CDR3 region has 18 residues. V was clipped by 2 bases and J by 2 bases, with 19 bases between them. The CDR3 sequence: CASSYRDSPPRPGNTIYF. The CDR3 bases are TGTGCCAGCAGTTACCGAGATTCACCCCCGAGGCCTGGAAACACCATATATTTT.

This clonotype was seen at least ten times. The V gene is TRBV3-1, the J gene TRBJ2-3; 7 nucleotides match TRBD2. J gave up 2 bases and V 0 bases, and 11 bases lay outside the gene matches. The CDR3 covers 18 residues. Germline lookup yields CDR1 LGHDT and CDR2 YNNKEL (reference sequence). The CDR3 here is CASSQDGRLAGDTDTQYF. The CDR3 nucleotides are TGTGCCAGCAGCCAAGATGGGAGACTAGCTGGGGACACAGATACGCAGTATTTT.

The rearrangement links TRBV9 to TRBJ1-1, with a tentative D call TRBD1 (5 bases). This CDR3 comprises 15 residues. V gave up 0 bases and J gave up 4 bases, with 13 bases separating them. Germline V gene lookup returns CDR1 SGDLS and CDR2 YYNGEE. The DNA of the CDR3 is TGTGCCAGCAGCGTAGCTGCGTTAGGGGTCACTGAAGCTTTCTTT. This encodes CASSVAALGVTEAFF.

This clonotype was detected a few times. The chain employs TRBV14 and TRBJ2-1; 7 nucleotides agree with TRBD1. J lost 12 bases, V lost 4 bases, and 12 bases had no gene match. CDR3 length equals 14 residues. Germline CDR1 is SGHDN and CDR2 is FVKESK. The CDR3 DNA follows: TGTGCCAGCAGCCGAACGCGGACAGGAACGGGGCAGTTCTTC. Amino acid sequence: CASSRTRTGTGQFF.

Comments on this clonotype: A much larger clone is a single base away; this may be a read error. This sequence joins TRBV4-2 and TRBJ2-1; 12 bases fit TRBD2. The CDR3 loop spans 16 amino acids. The germline V gene has CDR1 LGHNA and CDR2 YNFKEQ. The J segment lost 2 bases and the V segment lost 3 bases, leaving 2 bases of the junction unmatched. The CDR3 DNA sequence: TGTGCCAGCAGCCAGGCTAGCGGGAGGGCCTACAATGAGCAGTTCTTC. This translates into CASSQASGRAYNEQFF.

This clonotype has just a few counts. This chain links TRBV6-5 with TRBJ1-3; 12 nucleotides agree with TRBD1. The ends lost 4 bases at V and 3 bases at J; junction bases unmatched: 7. Germline V gene lookup returns CDR1 MNHEY and CDR2 SVGAGI. CDR3 length: 17 amino acids. CDR3 in amino acids: CASSSPGTGGFGNTIYF. The CDR3 DNA is TGTGCCAGCAGTTCTCCCGGGACAGGGGGCTTTGGAAACACCATATATTTT.

As for this clonotype: This may stem from a read error, because a much larger clone lies one nucleotide away. The chain employs TRBV20-1 and TRBJ2-7; the D call may be TRBD1 or TRBD2 (5 bases each). The CDR3 totals 13 residues. In germline, CDR1 is DFQATT, CDR2 SNEGSKA (reference sequence). In DNA, the CDR3 is TGCAGTGCATTTGGGACCTTCGGCTACCAGCAGTACTTC. Its protein product is CSAFGTFGYQQYF.

This clonotype has only a few counts. The chain couples TRBV5-1 to TRBJ2-7; D not certain. The CDR3 contains 13 residues. V was trimmed by 1 base and J by 2 bases, leaving 7 bases between them. Germline CDR1 reads SGHRS; CDR2 reads YFSETQ. The CDR3 region is CASSLFMAYEQYF. For the CDR3, the DNA is TGCGCCAGCAGCTTGTTCATGGCCTACGAGCAGTACTTC.

This rearrangement joins TRBV7-2 to TRBJ1-2, with D hard to call. The CDR3 is made up of 13 amino acids. Germline values: CDR1 SGHTA, CDR2 FQGNSA. V was shortened by 5 bases and J by 2 bases, with 9 bases between the two germline ends. The CDR3 reads CASSALKNYGYTF. Written as DNA, the CDR3 is TGTGCCAGCAGCGCCCTTAAGAACTATGGCTACACCTTC.

This chain joins TRBV6-1 and TRBJ1-5, with D unclear. V lost 3 bases and J lost 0, with 15 bases in between. In germline, CDR1 is MNHNS, CDR2 SASEGT. The CDR3 consists of 17 residues. Here the CDR3 DNA reads TGTGCCAGCAGTGAGGGCGGCTACGTATATAGCAATCAGCCCCAGCATTTT. It translates to CASSEGGYVYSNQPQHF.

This clonotype was detected a few times. This chain uses TRBV6-2 or TRBV6-3 with TRBJ2-5; 13 nucleotides agree with TRBD2. The CDR3 contains 17 residues. CDR1 is MNHEY, CDR2 SVGEGT, per germline. J lost 2 bases, V lost 2 bases, and 5 bases had no gene match. CDR3 in amino acids: CASSYRTSGGPQETQYF. CDR3 DNA: TGTGCCAGCAGTTACCGGACTAGCGGGGGACCACAAGAGACCCAGTACTTC.

This clonotype was counted many times. The V and J genes are TRBV20-1 and TRBJ2-7; 7 positions agree with TRBD2. The CDR3 contains 15 residues. Per germline, CDR1 DFQATT and CDR2 SNEGSKA (reference sequence). The V segment lost 6 bases and the J segment 2 bases; nucleotides outside the gene matches: 13. This chain's CDR3 is CSAPLGAGDPYEQYF. The CDR3 nucleotides read TGCAGTGCCCCCTTGGGTGCGGGAGATCCCTACGAGCAGTACTTC.

This clonotype was recorded at least ten times. J is TRBJ2-1 and V is TRBV18; 10 bases align to TRBD2. The CDR3 runs 15 residues. Looked up from germline, CDR1 is KGHSH and CDR2 is LQKENI. V lost 2 bases and J lost 10; bases outside the gene matches: 8. The CDR3 DNA reads TGTGCCAGCTCACCATTGGCTAGCGGGAGCCGGGAGCAGTTCTTC. It yields the protein CASSPLASGSREQFF.

V and J are TRBV28 and TRBJ1-2; D not resolved. CDR1 is MDHEN and CDR2 is SYDVKM in the germline V gene. Trimming removed 2 bases at V and 4 bases at J, with 8 bases between. The CDR3 runs 13 residues. CDR3 nucleotides: TGTGCCAGCAGTTTAAGAACGTCCTATGGCTACACCTTC. Its protein product is CASSLRTSYGYTF.

The chain couples TRBV24-1 to TRBJ2-1; 8 bases map to TRBD2. J gave up 4 bases and V 4 bases, and 5 bases lay outside the gene matches. This CDR3 contains 15 residues. CDR1 KGHDR and CDR2 SFDVKD come from the germline V gene. The DNA of the CDR3 is TGTGCCACCAGTGACCCTAGCGGGCCTTACAATGAGCAGTTCTTC. Amino acids: CATSDPSGPYNEQFF.

The genes are TRBV20-1 and TRBJ1-5; D perhaps matches TRBD1 (5 bases). CDR3 length equals 15 residues. Per germline, CDR1 DFQATT and CDR2 SNEGSKA (reference sequence). Deletions cut 4 bases from V and 1 base from J, with 14 bases between. Here the CDR3 reads CSATSPGRSNQPQHF. CDR3 DNA: TGCAGTGCTACCTCTCCGGGACGGAGCAATCAGCCCCAGCATTTT.

This clonotype has only a few counts. The CDR3 nucleotides are TGTGCCACCAATCTGGGTAACTACGAGCAGTACTTC. Protein sequence: CATNLGNYEQYF. This chain links TRBV24-1 with TRBJ2-7, with D unresolved. Germline CDR1 reads KGHDR; CDR2 reads SFDVKD. CDR3 size: 12 residues. Deletions cut 8 bases from V and 3 bases from J, with 10 bases between.

The chain is built from TRBV30 and TRBJ1-6; D may be TRBD1 (5 bases). The V gene lost 1 base and the J gene lost 6 bases, with 13 bases spanning the gap. The CDR3 has 15 amino acids. Germline CDR1 reads GTSNPN; CDR2 reads SVGIG (reference sequence). CDR3 nucleotide sequence: TGTGCCTGGAGTGCCTCCCCCGGGGGTAATTCACCCCTCCACTTT. Translating it yields CAWSASPGGNSPLHF.

This clonotype has just a few counts. The chain links TRBV3-1 to TRBJ1-3; D not certain. The germline V gene encodes CDR1 LGHDT and CDR2 YNNKEL (reference sequence). Trimming left V 8 bases short and J 0 bases short, with 20 bases between. The CDR3 covers 17 residues. The CDR3 DNA is TGTGCCAGCGGGTCCTGGCACCAGAGCAACTCTGGAAACACCATATATTTT. Translation: CASGSWHQSNSGNTIYF.

The chain carries TRBV7-9 and TRBJ2-7; the D gene is possibly TRBD1 (6 bases). Germline CDR1 reads SEHNR; CDR2 reads FQNEAQ (reference sequence). Trimming pared 5 bases from V and 7 bases from J, leaving 18 bases between. The CDR3 spans 14 residues. DNA for the CDR3: TGTGCCAGCAGCCCGCCCGGGGCAGGGGTTGAGCAGTACTTC. Translation: CASSPPGAGVEQYF.

About this clonotype: A single base separates this from a much larger clone, so it may be a read error. This sequence joins TRBV2 and TRBJ1-6; D unresolved. The germline V gene encodes CDR1 SNHLY and CDR2 FYNNEI. V gave up 6 bases and J gave up 6 bases, with 15 bases separating them. The CDR3 contains 15 residues. The CDR3 nucleotides are TGTGCCAGCAGGCAAAATGAACAGCCTAATTCACCCCTCCACTTT. Amino acid sequence: CASRQNEQPNSPLHF. The whole variable domain, filled in from reference TRBV2 and TRBJ1-6, reads EPEVTQTPSHQVTQMGQEVILRCVPISNHLYFYWYRQILGQKVEFLVSFYNNEISEKSEIFDDQFSVERPDGSNFTLKIRSTKLEDSAMYFCASRQNEQPNSPLHFGNGTRLTVT.

The chain combines TRBV3-1 with TRBJ2-5; perhaps D is TRBD1 or TRBD2 (5 bases each). Deletions cut 4 bases from V and 3 bases from J, with 15 bases between. CDR1 and CDR2 (germline): LGHDT, YNNKEL (reference sequence). The CDR3 covers 15 residues. The CDR3 coding sequence is TGTGCCAGCAGCCCTCGTGGGGGAACGGAAGAGACCCAGTACTTC. This translates into CASSPRGGTEETQYF.

This chain uses TRBV27 with TRBJ2-2; 8 bases map to TRBD2. J was trimmed by 5 bases and V by 8 bases; bases with no gene match: 10. Germline assignment: CDR1 MNHEY and CDR2 SMNVEV (reference sequence). This CDR3 has 15 residues. The CDR3 bases are TGTGCCAGCGGCCCCCGGGGCGGGAGGACCGGGGAGCTGTTTTTT. Translation: CASGPRGGRTGELFF.

Only a few counts were recorded for this clonotype. The V and J genes are TRBV5-1 and TRBJ2-3; 15 bases fit TRBD2. Germline CDR1 and CDR2: SGHRS and YFSETQ. The CDR3 is 17 amino acids. Trimming at V came to 3 bases and at J to 4 bases, leaving 6 bases not matched to a gene. The CDR3 reads CASSSGLAGGPADTQYF. CDR3 bases: TGCGCCAGCAGCTCAGGACTAGCGGGAGGGCCAGCAGATACGCAGTATTTT.